This T cell receptor (beta chain) was sequenced for a study of T cell responses to AZD1222 COVID-19 vaccine (dated by TCRdb to the early 2020s). A note on the overall study: Because spike-specific TCR depth and breadth did not differ between the two schedules, AZD1222 recipients who got a second dose at roughly 4 weeks were pooled with those who got a second dose at roughly 12 weeks. TCR sequencing covered 230 or so trial participants: 207 given two doses of AZD1222 and 26 given two doses of MenACWY control vaccine. Trial participants were enrolled into age subgroups of 18-55, 56-69 and 70-plus years, which contained approximately 150, 28 and 58 TCR-sequenced participants, respectively.

In its sample, this clone was seen a few times. What this receptor recognizes is not known. The sample holds no much larger clone one base away, and base qualities are not on file. The CDR3 regions of human TCRbeta chains were subjected to immunosequencing. The published analysis was carried out like this. TCRs in the repertoires were matched against a reference library of SARS-CoV-2-specific TCRs that had been generated with the MIRA antigen-specificity platform. Breadth was defined as the fraction of unique TCRs that were SARS-CoV-2-associated, and depth was defined as the fraction of total T cells that were SARS-CoV-2-associated. Using the MIRA data, each spike-specific TCR was assigned both to the spike region to which the TCR was reactive and to a CD4 or CD8 class. Log10-transformed breadth and depth values were compared by one-way ANOVA with Sidak's multiple comparisons tests. The immuneACCESS repertoire file appears here via TCRdb, limited to in-frame rearrangements. These files lack a portion of the clones; in checked studies, under half of the deficit traces to unresolved V genes, and the cause of the others is not known. V, J and clone size were drawn from that table, and D and trimming were deduced from the DNA. Within this sample are about 99,000 clones, with more than 90% of them counted one time only. Clones ranked in the top ten supply 10% to 15% of the sample.

Including the terminal cysteine and phenylalanine, the CDR3 comprises 13 residues. Just CDR3 DNA is preserved here, 39 bases in frame from base 1. Trimming removed 5 bases from V and 8 bases from J, leaving 13 bases between the germline ends. Sequences SEHNR (CDR1) and FQNEAQ (CDR2) are obtained from the germline V gene (reference sequence). General conclusions and limits of the study: Conclusions about previously exposed vaccinees were limited because only six AZD1222 recipients were SARS-CoV-2 seropositive at baseline. Nearly half of unique spike-specific TCRs reportedly recognized epitopes outside regions mutated in the B.1.351 and B.1.1.7 variants. Spike-specific TCR breadth and depth rose significantly after two AZD1222 doses compared with day 0 and with MenACWY recipients. Most participants were white British and females outnumbered males, and the authors suggested that clonal diversity may have been underestimated. The 56-69-year group was small, and its depth increase did not reach significance, likely because of low power. Because no samples from the day 14 peak response were available, repertoires could be characterized only after the peak T cell response. The whole spike protein was spanned by vaccine-associated CD4 TCRs, and dominant responses were seen in regions 160-218 and 743-854.

The time point label, read with the paper, signifies: baseline before first vaccination. The vaccinee samples were drawn from two UK trials, COV001 and COV002, one of which was a single-blind randomized controlled phase 2/3 trial testing AZD1222 (ChAdOx1 nCoV-19) in healthy adults. For TCRbeta chain sequencing, PBMC samples from trial participants were taken at day 0 and at day 28 after the second dose. Sequences were derived from peripheral blood, sampled on day 0 of AZD1222 vaccination. The sequence derives from an adult in good health. In this chain, TRBV7-9 is recombined with TRBJ2-1, with the D gene too uncertain to name. The CDR3 region has the sequence CASSHDARDEQFF. DNA sequence: TGTGCCAGCAGCCACGACGCCCGTGATGAGCAGTTCTTC.